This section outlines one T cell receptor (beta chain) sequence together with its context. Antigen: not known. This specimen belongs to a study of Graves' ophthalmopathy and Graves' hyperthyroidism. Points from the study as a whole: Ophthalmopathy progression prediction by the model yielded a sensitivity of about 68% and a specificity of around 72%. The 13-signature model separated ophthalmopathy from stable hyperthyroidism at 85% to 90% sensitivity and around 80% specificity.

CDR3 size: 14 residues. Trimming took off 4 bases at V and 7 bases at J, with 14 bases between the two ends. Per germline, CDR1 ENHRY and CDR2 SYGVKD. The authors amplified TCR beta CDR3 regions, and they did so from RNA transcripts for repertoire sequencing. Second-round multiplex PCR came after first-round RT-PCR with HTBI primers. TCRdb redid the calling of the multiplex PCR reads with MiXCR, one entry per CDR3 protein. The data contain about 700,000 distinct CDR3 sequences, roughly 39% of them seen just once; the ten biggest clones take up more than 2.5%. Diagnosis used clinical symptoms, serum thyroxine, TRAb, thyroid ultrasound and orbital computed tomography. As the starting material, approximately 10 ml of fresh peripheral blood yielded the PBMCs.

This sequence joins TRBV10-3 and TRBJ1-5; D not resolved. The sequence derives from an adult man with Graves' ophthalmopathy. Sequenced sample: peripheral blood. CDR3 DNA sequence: TGTGCCATCAGTGGGCAGGAAGGGAGGCAGCCCCAGCATTTT. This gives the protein CAISGQEGRQPQHF.